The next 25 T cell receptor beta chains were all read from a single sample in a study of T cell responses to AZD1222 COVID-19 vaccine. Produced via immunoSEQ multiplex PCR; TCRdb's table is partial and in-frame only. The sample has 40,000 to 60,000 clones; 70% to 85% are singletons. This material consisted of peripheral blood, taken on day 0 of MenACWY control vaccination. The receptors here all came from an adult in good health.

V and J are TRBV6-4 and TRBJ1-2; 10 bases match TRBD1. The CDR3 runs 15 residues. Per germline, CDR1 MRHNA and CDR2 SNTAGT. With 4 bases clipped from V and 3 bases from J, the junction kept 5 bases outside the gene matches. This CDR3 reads CASSVPGTGDYGYTF. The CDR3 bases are TGTGCCAGCAGTGTCCCCGGGACAGGGGACTATGGCTACACCTTC.

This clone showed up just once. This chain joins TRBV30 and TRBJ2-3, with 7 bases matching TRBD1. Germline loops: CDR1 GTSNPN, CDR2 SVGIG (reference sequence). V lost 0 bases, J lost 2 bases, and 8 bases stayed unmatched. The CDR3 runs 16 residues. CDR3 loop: CAWSVMGTESTDTQYF. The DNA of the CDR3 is TGTGCCTGGAGTGTAATGGGGACAGAGTCCACAGATACGCAGTATTTT.

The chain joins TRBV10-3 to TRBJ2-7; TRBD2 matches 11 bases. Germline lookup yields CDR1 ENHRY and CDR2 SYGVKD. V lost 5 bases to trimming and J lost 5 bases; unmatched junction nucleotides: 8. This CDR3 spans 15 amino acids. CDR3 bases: TGTGCCATCAGTAGTAGCGGGAGGGCCCCCCACGAGCAGTACTTC. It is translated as CAISSSGRAPHEQYF.

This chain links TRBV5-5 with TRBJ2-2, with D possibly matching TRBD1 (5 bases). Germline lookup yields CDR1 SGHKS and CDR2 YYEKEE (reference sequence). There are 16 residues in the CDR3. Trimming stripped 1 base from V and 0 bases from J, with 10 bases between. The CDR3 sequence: CASSLWPTANTGELFF. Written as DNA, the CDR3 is TGTGCCAGCAGCTTGTGGCCGACAGCGAACACCGGGGAGCTGTTTTTT.

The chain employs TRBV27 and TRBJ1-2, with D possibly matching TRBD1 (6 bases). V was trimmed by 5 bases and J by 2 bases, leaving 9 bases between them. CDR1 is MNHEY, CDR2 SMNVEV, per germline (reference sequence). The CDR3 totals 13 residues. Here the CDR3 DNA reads TGTGCCAGCAGTCCGGACAGAAACTATGGCTACACCTTC. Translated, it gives CASSPDRNYGYTF.

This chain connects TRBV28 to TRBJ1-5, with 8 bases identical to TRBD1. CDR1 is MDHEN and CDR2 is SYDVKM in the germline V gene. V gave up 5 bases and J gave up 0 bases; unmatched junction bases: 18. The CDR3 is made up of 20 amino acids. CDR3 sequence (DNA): TGTGCCAGCAGTCCCCGGGACAGGTTCTCCAATGTTTATAGCAATCAGCCCCAGCATTTT. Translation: CASSPRDRFSNVYSNQPQHF.

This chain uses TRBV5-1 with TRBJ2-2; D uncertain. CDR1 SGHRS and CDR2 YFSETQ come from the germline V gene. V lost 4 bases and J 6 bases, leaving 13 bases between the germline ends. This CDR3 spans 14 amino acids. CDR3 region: CASSPEGIPGELFF. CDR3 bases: TGCGCCAGCAGCCCGGAAGGGATTCCCGGGGAGCTGTTTTTT. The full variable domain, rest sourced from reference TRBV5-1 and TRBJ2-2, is KAGVTQTPRYLIKTRGQQVTLSCSPISGHRSVSWYQQTPGQGLQFLFEYFSETQRNKGNFPGRFSGRQFSNSRSEMNVSTLELGDSALYLCASSPEGIPGELFFGEGSRLTVL.

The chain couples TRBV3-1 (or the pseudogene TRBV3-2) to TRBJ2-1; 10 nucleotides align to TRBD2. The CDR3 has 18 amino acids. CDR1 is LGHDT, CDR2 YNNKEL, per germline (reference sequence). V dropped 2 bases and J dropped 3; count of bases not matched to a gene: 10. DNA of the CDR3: TGTGCCAGCAGCCAACCCAGGACTAGCGGACCCTTCTACAATGAGCAGTTCTTC. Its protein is CASSQPRTSGPFYNEQFF.

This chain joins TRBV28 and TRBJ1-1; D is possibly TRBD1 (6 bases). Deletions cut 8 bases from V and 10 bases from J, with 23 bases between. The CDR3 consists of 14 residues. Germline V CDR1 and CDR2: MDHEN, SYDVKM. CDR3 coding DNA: TGTGCCAGCCTAGATTCCGGGGGGCCGCCCCGAGCTTTCTTT. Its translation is CASLDSGGPPRAFF.

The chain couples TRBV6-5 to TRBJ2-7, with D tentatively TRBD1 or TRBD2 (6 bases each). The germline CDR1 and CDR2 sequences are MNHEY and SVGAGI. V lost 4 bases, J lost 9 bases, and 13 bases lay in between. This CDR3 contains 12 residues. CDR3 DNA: TGTGCCAGCAGTTTGGAGGGGGGTCGGCAGTACTTC. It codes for CASSLEGGRQYF.

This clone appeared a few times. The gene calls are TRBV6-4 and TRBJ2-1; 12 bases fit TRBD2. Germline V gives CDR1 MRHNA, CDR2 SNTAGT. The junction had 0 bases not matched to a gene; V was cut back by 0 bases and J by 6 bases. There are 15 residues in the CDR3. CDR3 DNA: TGTGCCAGCAGTGACTCGACTAGCGGGAGCAATGAGCAGTTCTTC. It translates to CASSDSTSGSNEQFF.

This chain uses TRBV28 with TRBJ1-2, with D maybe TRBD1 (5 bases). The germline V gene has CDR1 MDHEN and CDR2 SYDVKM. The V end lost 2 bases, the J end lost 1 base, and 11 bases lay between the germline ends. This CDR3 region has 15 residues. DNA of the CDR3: TGTGCCAGCAGTTTAACGGGACGGTATAACTATGGCTACACCTTC. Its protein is CASSLTGRYNYGYTF.

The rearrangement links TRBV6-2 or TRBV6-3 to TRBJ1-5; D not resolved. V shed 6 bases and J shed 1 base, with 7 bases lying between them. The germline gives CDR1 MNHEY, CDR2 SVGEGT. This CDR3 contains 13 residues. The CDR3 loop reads CASSSGSNQPQHF. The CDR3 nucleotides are TGTGCCAGCAGCTCGGGGAGCAATCAGCCCCAGCATTTT.

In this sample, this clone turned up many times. The DNA for the CDR3 is TGTGCCAGCAGCAACCTAACTAGTACCGGGGAGCTGTTTTTT. Translation gives CASSNLTSTGELFF. The chain links TRBV5-4 to TRBJ2-2, with D maybe TRBD2 (5 bases). Germline V gene data show CDR1 as SGHNT and CDR2 as YYREEE (reference sequence). This CDR3 contains 14 residues. V lost 4 bases, J lost 5 bases, and 12 bases lay in between.

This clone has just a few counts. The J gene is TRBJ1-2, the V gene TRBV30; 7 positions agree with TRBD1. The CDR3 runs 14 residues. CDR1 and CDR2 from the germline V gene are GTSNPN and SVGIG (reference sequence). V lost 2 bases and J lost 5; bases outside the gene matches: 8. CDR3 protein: CAWSNRQGRYGYTF. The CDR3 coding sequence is TGTGCCTGGAGTAATAGACAGGGCCGTTATGGCTACACCTTC.

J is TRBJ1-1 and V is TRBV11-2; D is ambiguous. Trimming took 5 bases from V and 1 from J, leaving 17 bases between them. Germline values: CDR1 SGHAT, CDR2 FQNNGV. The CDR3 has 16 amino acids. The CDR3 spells CASSLRRAGWNTEAFF. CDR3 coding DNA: TGTGCCAGCAGCCTAAGGCGGGCGGGTTGGAACACTGAAGCTTTCTTT.

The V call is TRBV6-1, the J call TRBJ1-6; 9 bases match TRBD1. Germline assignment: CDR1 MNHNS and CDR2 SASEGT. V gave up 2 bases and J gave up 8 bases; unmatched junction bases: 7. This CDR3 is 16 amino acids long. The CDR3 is CASSERGGQGYSPLHF. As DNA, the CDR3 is TGTGCCAGCAGTGAACGAGGGGGACAGGGTTATTCACCCCTCCACTTT.

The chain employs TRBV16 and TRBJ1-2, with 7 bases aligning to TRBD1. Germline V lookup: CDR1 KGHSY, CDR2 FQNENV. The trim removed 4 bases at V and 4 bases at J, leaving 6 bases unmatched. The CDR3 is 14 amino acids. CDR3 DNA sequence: TGTGCCAGCAGCCCCACTCGACAGGGCTATGGCTACACCTTC. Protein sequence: CASSPTRQGYGYTF.

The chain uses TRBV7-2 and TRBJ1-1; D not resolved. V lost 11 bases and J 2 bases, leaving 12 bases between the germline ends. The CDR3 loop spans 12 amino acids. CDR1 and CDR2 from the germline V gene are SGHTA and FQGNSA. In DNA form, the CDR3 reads TGTGCCGCCCGGGCTACTAACACTGAAGCTTTCTTT. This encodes CAARATNTEAFF.

In DNA, the CDR3 is TGTGCCAGCAGCGAGGGGAGGTATGGCTACACCTTC. Residues: CASSEGRYGYTF. The chain uses TRBV5-6 and TRBJ1-2; D is possibly TRBD1 (5 bases). V dropped 4 bases and J dropped 5 bases, with 9 bases sitting between them. Germline V lookup: CDR1 SGHDT, CDR2 YYEEEE. This CDR3 is 12 amino acids long.

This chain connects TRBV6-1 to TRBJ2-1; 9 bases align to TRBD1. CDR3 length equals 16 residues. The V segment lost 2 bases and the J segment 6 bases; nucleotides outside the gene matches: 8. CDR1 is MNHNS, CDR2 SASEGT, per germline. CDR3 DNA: TGTGCCAGCAGTGAAAGGCTGGACAGGGGATTCAATGAGCAGTTCTTC. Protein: CASSERLDRGFNEQFF.

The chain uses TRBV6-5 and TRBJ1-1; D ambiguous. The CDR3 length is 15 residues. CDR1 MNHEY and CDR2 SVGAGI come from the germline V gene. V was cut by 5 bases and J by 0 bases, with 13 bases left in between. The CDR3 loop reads CASSTPTVMNTEAFF. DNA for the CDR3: TGTGCCAGCAGTACTCCGACGGTGATGAACACTGAAGCTTTCTTT.

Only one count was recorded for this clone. The CDR3 region is CASSQDPAGAIYGYTF. CDR3 DNA: TGCGCCAGCAGCCAAGATCCGGCGGGGGCCATCTATGGCTACACCTTC. The chain has TRBV4-1 and TRBJ1-2, with D perhaps TRBD1 (6 bases). Germline V gene data show CDR1 as MGHRA and CDR2 as YSYEKL. This CDR3 is 16 amino acids long. Trimming left V 0 bases short and J 4 bases short, with 15 bases between.

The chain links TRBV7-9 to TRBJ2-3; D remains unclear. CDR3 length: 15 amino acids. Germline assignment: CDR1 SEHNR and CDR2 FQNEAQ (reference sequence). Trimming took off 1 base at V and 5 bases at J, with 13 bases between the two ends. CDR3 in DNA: TGTGCCAGCAGCTTAGGCCGAGGACGGCTAGATACGCAGTATTTT. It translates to CASSLGRGRLDTQYF.

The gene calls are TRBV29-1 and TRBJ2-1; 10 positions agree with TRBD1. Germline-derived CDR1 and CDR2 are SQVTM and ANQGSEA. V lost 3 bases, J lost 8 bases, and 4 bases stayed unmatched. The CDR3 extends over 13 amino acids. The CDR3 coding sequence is TGCAGCGTTGAGTCGACAGGGGGCCATGAGCAGTTCTTC. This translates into CSVESTGGHEQFF.